The next 12 T cell receptor beta chains were all read from a single sample in a study of regulatory T cells in long-lasting Graves disease. Specified time point: persistent/refractory GD, antithyroid drugs over 5 years with positive TRAb. Making the TCR library involved RNA that had been extracted from PBMCs. Library construction for TCR beta used iRepertoire HTBI primers and Arm-PCR of CDR3 regions. MiXCR, run by TCRdb on the multiplex PCR reads, gives a single entry per CDR3 protein. The sample has a few hundred thousand distinct CDR3 sequences; about 22% are singletons. The material sequenced was peripheral blood mononuclear cells (PBMCs), taken when the disease was refractory, from a patient treated with antithyroid drugs. These receptors all stem from a female donor with Graves disease.

This clonotype was seen repeatedly, ten times or more. CDR3 region: CSVGQMVSAGETQYF. The CDR3 DNA follows: TGCAGCGTTGGGCAGATGGTTTCGGCTGGTGAGACCCAGTACTTC. The chain employs TRBV29-1 and TRBJ2-5; D unclear. Germline CDR1 is SQVTM and CDR2 is ANQGSEA. Trimming removed 4 bases from V and 5 bases from J, with 20 bases in between. This CDR3 contains 15 residues.

About this clonotype: A read error may explain this, as a much larger clone is one base away. The chain carries TRBV2 and TRBJ1-1; D ambiguous. The CDR3 runs to 12 residues. Trimming removed 7 bases at V and 4 bases at J, with 10 bases between. Germline CDR1 is SNHLY and CDR2 is FYNNEI. CDR3 bases: TGTGCCAGCATGAGGGTCAGCACTGAAGCTTTCTTT. Translation: CASMRVSTEAFF.

This clonotype has ten or more counts. The chain combines TRBV19 with TRBJ2-5; 8 bases are a match to TRBD1. The CDR3 loop spans 15 amino acids. The J segment lost 5 bases and the V segment lost 3 bases, leaving 8 bases of the junction unmatched. Germline-derived CDR1 and CDR2 are LNHDA and SQIVND (reference sequence). The CDR3 sequence is CASSIGGQVEETQYF. The CDR3 bases are TGTGCCAGTAGTATCGGGGGACAGGTCGAGGAGACCCAGTACTTC. The full variable domain, completed using reference TRBV19 and TRBJ2-5, is DGGITQSPKYLFRKEGQNVTLSCEQNLNHDAMYWYRQDPGQGLRLIYYSQIVNDFQKGDIAEGYSVSREKKESFPLTVTSAQKNPTAFYLCASSIGGQVEETQYFGPGTRLLVL.

This clonotype was counted many times. V usage is TRBV9 and J usage is TRBJ2-5; D gene ambiguous. Germline loops: CDR1 SGDLS, CDR2 YYNGEE. CDR3 length: 14 amino acids. V was cut by 2 bases and J by 1 base, with 9 bases left in between. The CDR3 reads CASSVGQLQETQYF. The CDR3 region has the DNA TGTGCCAGCAGCGTGGGCCAGCTCCAAGAGACCCAGTACTTC.

This clonotype was detected ten times or more. This chain joins TRBV12-3 or TRBV12-4 and TRBJ1-2, with D maybe TRBD1 (6 bases). Trimming shortened V by 1 base and J by 4 bases, and 16 bases separated the two germline ends. The CDR3 loop spans 16 amino acids. Written as DNA, the CDR3 is TGTGCCAGCAGTTTAGGGCAGGTCAGGGGTGGCTATGGCTACACCTTC. Translated: CASSLGQVRGGYGYTF.

This clonotype was seen many times. The rearrangement links TRBV7-2 to TRBJ1-2; D is unclear. The V and J ends lost 1 base and 2 bases respectively, with 5 bases between them. Germline V gives CDR1 SGHTA, CDR2 FQGNSA. This CDR3 comprises 13 residues. CDR3 region: CASSLDQNYGYTF. The CDR3 DNA reads as TGTGCCAGCAGCTTAGACCAGAACTATGGCTACACCTTC.

There are a few counts of this clonotype. CDR3 bases: TGTGCCAGCAGTCCCCGGACAGCCGCGAACACCGGGGAGCTGTTTTTT. This gives the protein CASSPRTAANTGELFF. The chain carries TRBV6-1 and TRBJ2-2, with a weak D call TRBD1 (6 bases). The CDR3 is made up of 16 amino acids. V dropped 5 bases and J dropped 0 bases, with 13 bases sitting between them. Germline V gene sequence: CDR1 MNHNS, CDR2 SASEGT.

In the case of this clonotype: A much bigger clone sits one base away, suggesting this may be a read error. The rearrangement uses TRBV6-2 or TRBV6-3 and TRBJ1-2, with D possibly TRBD1 on 5 matching bases. Trimming shortened V by 5 bases and J by 7 bases, and 20 bases separated the two germline ends. Germline values: CDR1 MNHEY, CDR2 SVGEGT. The CDR3 runs 15 residues. The CDR3 DNA reads TGTGCCAGCAGTGTCTCCCCGGGAACAGGCAGTGGCTACACCTTC. Residues: CASSVSPGTGSGYTF.

This clonotype has a count of ten or more. The chain uses TRBV27 and TRBJ2-7; perhaps TRBD1 as D (6 bases). V gave up 5 bases and J gave up 3 bases, with 11 bases separating them. The CDR3 runs to 13 residues. Germline V CDR1 and CDR2: MNHEY, SMNVEV (reference sequence). For the CDR3, the DNA is TGTGCCAGCAGTCTTTCACAGGGCTACGAGCAGTACTTC. Translation: CASSLSQGYEQYF.

The V call is TRBV5-1, the J call TRBJ2-1; possible D gene TRBD1, 6 bases. The CDR3 covers 15 residues. Germline CDR1 is SGHRS and CDR2 is YFSETQ. The V gene lost 2 bases and the J gene lost 6 bases, with 15 bases spanning the gap. CDR3 in amino acids: CASSLTRGLGNEQFF. Here the CDR3 DNA reads TGCGCCAGCAGCTTAACCAGGGGATTGGGCAATGAGCAGTTCTTC.

In its sample, this clonotype was seen a few times. The rearrangement joins TRBV28 to TRBJ2-2; TRBD2 might be the D (6 bases). Germline V gives CDR1 MDHEN, CDR2 SYDVKM. This CDR3 comprises 16 residues. The V gene lost 2 bases and the J gene lost 7 bases, with 17 bases spanning the gap. DNA for the CDR3: TGTGCCAGCAGTTTAGTACTCCCCGGGGGTGTCGGGGAGCTGTTTTTT. This gives the protein CASSLVLPGGVGELFF.

With regard to this clonotype: Just one base apart from a much larger clone, this may be a read error. V gene TRBV28 combines with J gene TRBJ2-7; 7 bases line up with TRBD1. The CDR3 consists of 13 residues. Germline V gene lookup returns CDR1 MDHEN and CDR2 SYDVKM. As DNA, the CDR3 is TGTGCCAGCAGTCCCCGCCCGGGACAGCGCTGCACCTTC. Protein product: CASSPRPGQRCTF. Filled out from reference TRBV28 and TRBJ2-7, the complete variable domain reads DVKVTQSSRYLVKRTGEKVFLECVQDMDHENMFWYRQDPGLGLRLIYFSYDVKMKEKGDIPEGYSVSREKKERFSLILESASTNQTSMYLCASSPRPGQRCTFGPGTRLTVT.